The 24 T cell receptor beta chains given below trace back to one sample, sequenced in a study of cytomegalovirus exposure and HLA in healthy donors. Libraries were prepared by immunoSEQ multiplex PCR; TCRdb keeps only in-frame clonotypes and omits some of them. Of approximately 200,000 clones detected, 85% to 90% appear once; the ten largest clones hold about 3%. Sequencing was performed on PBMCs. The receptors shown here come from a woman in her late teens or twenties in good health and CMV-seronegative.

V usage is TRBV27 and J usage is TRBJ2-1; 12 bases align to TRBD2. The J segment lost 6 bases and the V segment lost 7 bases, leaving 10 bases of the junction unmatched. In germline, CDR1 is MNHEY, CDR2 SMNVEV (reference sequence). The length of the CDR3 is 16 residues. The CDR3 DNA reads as TGTGCCAGCACAACACGGGGACTAGCGGGTCCCAATGAGCAGTTCTTC. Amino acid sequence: CASTTRGLAGPNEQFF.

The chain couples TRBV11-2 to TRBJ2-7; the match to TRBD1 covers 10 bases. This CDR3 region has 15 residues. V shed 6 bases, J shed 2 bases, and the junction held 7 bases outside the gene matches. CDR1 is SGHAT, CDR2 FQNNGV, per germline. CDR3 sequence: CASSAGTGVTYEQYF. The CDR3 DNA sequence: TGTGCCAGCAGTGCCGGGACAGGGGTGACCTACGAGCAGTACTTC.

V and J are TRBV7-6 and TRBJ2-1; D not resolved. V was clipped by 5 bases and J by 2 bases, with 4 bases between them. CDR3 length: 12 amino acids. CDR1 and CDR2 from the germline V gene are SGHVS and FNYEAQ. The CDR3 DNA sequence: TGTGCCAGCAGCCCGGCCTACAATGAGCAGTTCTTC. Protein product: CASSPAYNEQFF.

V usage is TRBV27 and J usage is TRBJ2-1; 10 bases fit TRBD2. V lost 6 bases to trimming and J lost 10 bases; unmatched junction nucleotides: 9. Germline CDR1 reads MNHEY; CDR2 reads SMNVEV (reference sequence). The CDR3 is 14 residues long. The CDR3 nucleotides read TGTGCCAGCAGATTAGCGGGAGGCCCGAGGGAGCAGTTCTTC. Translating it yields CASRLAGGPREQFF.

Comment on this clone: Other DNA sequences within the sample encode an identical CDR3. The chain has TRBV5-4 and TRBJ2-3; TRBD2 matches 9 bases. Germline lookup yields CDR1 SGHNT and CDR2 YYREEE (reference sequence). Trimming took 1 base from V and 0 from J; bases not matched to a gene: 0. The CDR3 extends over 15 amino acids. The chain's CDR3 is CASSLTSGSTDTQYF. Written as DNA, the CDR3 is TGTGCCAGCAGCTTGACTAGCGGGAGCACAGATACGCAGTATTTT.

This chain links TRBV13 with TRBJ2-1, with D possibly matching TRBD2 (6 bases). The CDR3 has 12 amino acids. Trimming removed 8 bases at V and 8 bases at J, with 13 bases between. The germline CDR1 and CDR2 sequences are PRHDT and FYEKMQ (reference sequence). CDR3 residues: CASPGDMDEQFF. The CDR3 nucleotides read TGTGCCAGCCCGGGAGACATGGATGAGCAGTTCTTC.

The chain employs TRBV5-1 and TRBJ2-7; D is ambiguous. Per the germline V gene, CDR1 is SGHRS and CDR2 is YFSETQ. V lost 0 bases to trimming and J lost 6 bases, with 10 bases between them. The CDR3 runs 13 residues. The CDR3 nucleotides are TGCGCCAGCAGCTTGGGGGCAGCAGGCGAGCAGTACTTC. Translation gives CASSLGAAGEQYF.

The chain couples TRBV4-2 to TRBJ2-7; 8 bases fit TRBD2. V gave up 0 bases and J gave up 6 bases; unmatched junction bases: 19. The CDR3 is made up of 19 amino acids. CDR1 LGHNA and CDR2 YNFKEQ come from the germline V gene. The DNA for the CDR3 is TGTGCCAGCAGCCAAGAAACCGTCATTGCGAGTAGCGGGGTCGTCGAGCAGTACTTC. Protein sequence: CASSQETVIASSGVVEQYF.

CDR3 protein: CASSLDSGDTQYF. CDR3 DNA: TGTGCCAGCAGCTTAGATTCCGGAGATACGCAGTATTTT. The chain couples TRBV11-2 to TRBJ2-3; D unresolved. The CDR3 spans 13 residues. Germline V gene data show CDR1 as SGHAT and CDR2 as FQNNGV. Trimming stripped 0 bases from V and 5 bases from J, with 6 bases between.

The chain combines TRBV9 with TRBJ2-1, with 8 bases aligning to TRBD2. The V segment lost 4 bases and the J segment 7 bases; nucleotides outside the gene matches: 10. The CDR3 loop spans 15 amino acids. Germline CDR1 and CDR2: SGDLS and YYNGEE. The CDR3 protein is CASSSPAGAGNEQFF. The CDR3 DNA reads TGTGCCAGCAGCTCGCCAGCGGGAGCGGGAAATGAGCAGTTCTTC.

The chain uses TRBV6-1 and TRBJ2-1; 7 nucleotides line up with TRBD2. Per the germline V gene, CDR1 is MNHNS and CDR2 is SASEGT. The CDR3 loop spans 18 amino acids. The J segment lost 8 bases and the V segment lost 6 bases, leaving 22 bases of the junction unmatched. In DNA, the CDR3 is TGTGCCAGCAGGGAACGACTCGGGGTGGGAGGGCTCATAGATGAGCAGTTCTTC. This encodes CASRERLGVGGLIDEQFF.

CDR3 bases: TGTGCCACCAGCAGATCAAGGACAAGAGAGACCCAGTACTTC. Protein sequence: CATSRSRTRETQYF. The V and J genes are TRBV15 and TRBJ2-5; tentatively, D is TRBD1 (5 bases). Germline CDR1 is LNHNV and CDR2 is YYDKDF (reference sequence). The V and J ends lost 2 bases and 4 bases respectively, with 11 bases between them. This CDR3 comprises 14 residues.

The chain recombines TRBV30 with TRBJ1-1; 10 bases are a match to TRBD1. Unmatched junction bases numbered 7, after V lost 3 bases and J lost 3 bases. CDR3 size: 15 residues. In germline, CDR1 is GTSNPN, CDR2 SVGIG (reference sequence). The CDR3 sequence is CAWRYRDRGDTEAFF. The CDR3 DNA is TGTGCCTGGAGGTACCGGGACAGGGGTGACACTGAAGCTTTCTTT.

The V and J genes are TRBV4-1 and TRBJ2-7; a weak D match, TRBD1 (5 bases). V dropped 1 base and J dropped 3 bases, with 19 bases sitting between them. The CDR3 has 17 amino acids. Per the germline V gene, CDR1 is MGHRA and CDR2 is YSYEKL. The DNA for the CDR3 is TGCGCCAGCAGCCAAGTAGCAGGCAGGGTGGGTGTCTACGAGCAGTACTTC. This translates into CASSQVAGRVGVYEQYF.

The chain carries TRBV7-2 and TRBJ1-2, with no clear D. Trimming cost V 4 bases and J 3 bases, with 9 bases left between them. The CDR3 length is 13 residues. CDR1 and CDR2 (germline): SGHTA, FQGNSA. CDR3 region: CASSSRRDYGYTF. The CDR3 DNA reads TGTGCCAGCAGCTCTCGTCGGGACTATGGCTACACCTTC.

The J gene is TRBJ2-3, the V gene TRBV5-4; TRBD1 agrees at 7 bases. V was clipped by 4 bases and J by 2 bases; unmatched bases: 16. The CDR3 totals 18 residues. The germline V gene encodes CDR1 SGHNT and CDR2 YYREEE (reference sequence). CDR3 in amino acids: CASSPGPSGTDYTDTQYF. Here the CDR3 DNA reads TGTGCCAGCAGCCCCGGACCTTCTGGGACAGACTACACAGATACGCAGTATTTT.

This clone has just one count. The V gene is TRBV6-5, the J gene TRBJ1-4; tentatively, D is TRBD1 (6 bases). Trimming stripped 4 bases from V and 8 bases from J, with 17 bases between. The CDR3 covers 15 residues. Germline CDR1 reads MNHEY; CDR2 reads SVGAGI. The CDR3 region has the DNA TGTGCCAGCAGTTCAAGCGGGGGCGGTGGGGAAAAACTGTTTTTT. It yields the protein CASSSSGGGGEKLFF.

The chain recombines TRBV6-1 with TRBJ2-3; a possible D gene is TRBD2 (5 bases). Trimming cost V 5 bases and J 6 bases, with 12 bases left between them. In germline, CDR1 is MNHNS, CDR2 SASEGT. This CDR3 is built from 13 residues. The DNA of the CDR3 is TGTGCCAGCAGTCCAGAGGGTGGGGATACGCAGTATTTT. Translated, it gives CASSPEGGDTQYF.

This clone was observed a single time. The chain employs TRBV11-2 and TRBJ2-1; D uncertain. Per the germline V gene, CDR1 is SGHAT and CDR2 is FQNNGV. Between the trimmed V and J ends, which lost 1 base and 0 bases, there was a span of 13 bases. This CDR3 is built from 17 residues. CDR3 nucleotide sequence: TGTGCCAGCAGCTTAGGAGGAGAGCAGTACTCCTACAATGAGCAGTTCTTC. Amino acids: CASSLGGEQYSYNEQFF.

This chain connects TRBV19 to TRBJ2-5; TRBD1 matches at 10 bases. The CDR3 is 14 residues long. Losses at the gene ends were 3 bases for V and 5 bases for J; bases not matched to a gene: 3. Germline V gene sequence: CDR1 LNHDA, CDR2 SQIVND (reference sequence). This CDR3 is CASSIGQGVETQYF. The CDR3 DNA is TGTGCCAGTAGTATCGGACAGGGGGTGGAGACCCAGTACTTC.

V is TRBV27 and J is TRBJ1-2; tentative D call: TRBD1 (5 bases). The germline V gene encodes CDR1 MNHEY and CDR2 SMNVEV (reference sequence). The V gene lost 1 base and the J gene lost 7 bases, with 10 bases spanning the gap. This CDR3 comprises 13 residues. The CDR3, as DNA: TGTGCCAGCAGTTTATGGGGAGGGGTTGGCTACACCTTC. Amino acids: CASSLWGGVGYTF.

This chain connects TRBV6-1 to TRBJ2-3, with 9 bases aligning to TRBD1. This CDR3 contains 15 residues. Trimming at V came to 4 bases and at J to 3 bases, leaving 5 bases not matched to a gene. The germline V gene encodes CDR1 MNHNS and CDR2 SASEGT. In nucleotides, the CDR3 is TGTGCCAGCAGTGGCGGACAGGGGTTGACAGATACGCAGTATTTT. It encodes CASSGGQGLTDTQYF.

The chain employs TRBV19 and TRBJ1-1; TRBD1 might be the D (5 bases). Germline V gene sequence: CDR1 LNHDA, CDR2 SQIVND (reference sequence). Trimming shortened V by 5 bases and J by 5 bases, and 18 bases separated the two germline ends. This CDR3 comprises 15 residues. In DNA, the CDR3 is TGTGCCAGTAGTCCACACTCCGGAGGGGAGACTGAAGCTTTCTTT. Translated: CASSPHSGGETEAFF.

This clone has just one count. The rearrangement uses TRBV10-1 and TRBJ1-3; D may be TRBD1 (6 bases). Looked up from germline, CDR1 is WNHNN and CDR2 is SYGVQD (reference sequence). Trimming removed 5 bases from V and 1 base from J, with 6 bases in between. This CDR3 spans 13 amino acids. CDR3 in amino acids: CASSTGSGNTIYF. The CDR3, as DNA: TGCGCCAGCAGTACAGGGTCTGGAAACACCATATATTTT.